The sequence of this TCR beta chain was determined in a study of shared clonotypes between healthy human individuals. Profiled with immunoSEQ multiplex PCR; TCRdb holds only in-frame clones, not every one. The sample holds about a million clones, around four fifths seen once. Of note for this clone: Its cognate antigen is unknown.

Findings of the study overall: Between a few donors, naive CD4 clonotypes were shared at a level of about 5%.

Germline V gives CDR1 SNHLY, CDR2 FYNNEI. Trimming took off 7 bases at V and 0 bases at J, with 10 bases between the two ends. The CDR3 extends over 14 amino acids. The material sequenced was memory CD4+ T cells sorted from blood. The subset is: CD45RA-negative fraction. The receptor's source is a man between 18 and 35 years old in good health. The V call is TRBV2, the J call TRBJ1-5, with D uncertain. CDR3: CASTQAYSNQPQHF. CDR3 sequence (DNA): TGTGCCAGCACTCAGGCGTATAGCAATCAGCCCCAGCATTTT. The variable domain in full, with the rest retrieved from reference TRBV2 and TRBJ1-5, is EPEVTQTPSHQVTQMGQEVILRCVPISNHLYFYWYRQILGQKVEFLVSFYNNEISEKSEIFDDQFSVERPDGSNFTLKIRSTKLEDSAMYFCASTQAYSNQPQHFGDGTRLSIL.